The 11 T cell receptor beta chains below all came from one sample that was sequenced in a study of cytomegalovirus exposure and HLA in healthy donors. Use of 60 Vbeta and 13 Jbeta primers characterized the PCR. Using immunoSEQ multiplex PCR, the repertoire was profiled, and TCRdb retains in-frame clones only, with some absent. The repertoire has 100,000 or so clones, about 69% of them found once; the top ten carry approximately 1.2%. Source material: PBMCs. All receptors come from a man between 35 and 55 years old in good health and CMV-seronegative.

Only a few counts were recorded for this clone. V and J are TRBV30 and TRBJ1-1; weak D call: TRBD1 (5 bases). The CDR3 has 12 residues. Between the trimmed V and J ends, which lost 4 bases and 6 bases, there was a span of 12 bases. Germline CDR1 is GTSNPN and CDR2 is SVGIG (reference sequence). CDR3 sequence: CAWKGQDAEAFF. Here the CDR3 DNA reads TGTGCCTGGAAAGGACAAGACGCTGAAGCTTTCTTT.

This clone was seen just once. The chain uses TRBV2 and TRBJ2-5, with 8 bases that match TRBD1. CDR3 length equals 15 residues. With 7 bases clipped from V and 5 bases from J, the junction kept 12 bases outside the gene matches. Germline CDR1 is SNHLY and CDR2 is FYNNEI. This chain's CDR3 is CASNIPGTGGETQYF. As DNA, the CDR3 is TGTGCCAGCAATATTCCCGGGACAGGCGGGGAGACCCAGTACTTC. Full variable domain (outside the CDR3, taken from reference TRBV2 and TRBJ2-5): EPEVTQTPSHQVTQMGQEVILRCVPISNHLYFYWYRQILGQKVEFLVSFYNNEISEKSEIFDDQFSVERPDGSNFTLKIRSTKLEDSAMYFCASNIPGTGGETQYFGPGTRLLVL.

This clone was recorded once. The chain links TRBV5-5 to TRBJ2-3; 9 bases agree with TRBD2. The V gene's germline CDR1 is SGHKS and CDR2 YYEKEE (reference sequence). The CDR3 totals 18 residues. J lost 3 bases, V lost 1 base, and 12 bases had no gene match. The CDR3 DNA sequence: TGTGCCAGCAGCTTGATTGTTCCCGGACTAGCGTCGACAGATACGCAGTATTTT. Amino acids: CASSLIVPGLASTDTQYF.

J is TRBJ1-3 and V is TRBV6-5; tentative D call: TRBD1 (6 bases). There are 14 residues in the CDR3. V was shortened by 2 bases and J by 1 base, with 6 bases between the two germline ends. Germline CDR1 reads MNHEY; CDR2 reads SVGAGI. The DNA for the CDR3 is TGTGCCAGCAGTTACGGGACATCTGGAAACACCATATATTTT. This encodes CASSYGTSGNTIYF.

The chain is built from TRBV7-9 and TRBJ1-2, with 7 nucleotides matching TRBD1. The J segment lost 0 bases and the V segment lost 7 bases, leaving 8 bases of the junction unmatched. CDR3 length equals 15 residues. The V gene's germline CDR1 is SEHNR and CDR2 FQNEAQ (reference sequence). The CDR3 bases are TGTGCCAGCATACCCGACAGGGCATCTAACTATGGCTACACCTTC. Translated: CASIPDRASNYGYTF.

J is TRBJ2-1 and V is TRBV6-1; weak D call: TRBD1 (6 bases). V gave up 0 bases and J gave up 4 bases, with 10 bases separating them. The CDR3 length is 15 residues. CDR1 is MNHNS, CDR2 SASEGT, per germline. Here the CDR3 reads CASSEAGADYNEQFF. In DNA form, the CDR3 reads TGTGCCAGCAGTGAAGCGGGGGCCGATTACAATGAGCAGTTCTTC.

CDR3 sequence: CASSQAYPTPYEQYF. The CDR3, as DNA: TGTGCCAGCAGCCAGGCATACCCGACTCCCTACGAGCAGTACTTC. The chain links TRBV4-2 to TRBJ2-7; D not certain. The V end lost 3 bases, the J end lost 2 bases, and 14 bases lay between the germline ends. The CDR3 has 15 residues. Germline CDR1 is LGHNA and CDR2 is YNFKEQ.

The V gene is TRBV6-6, the J gene TRBJ1-2; D is perhaps TRBD1 (5 bases). The CDR3 runs to 14 residues. Trimming stripped 2 bases from V and 7 bases from J, with 14 bases between. Germline loops: CDR1 MNHNY, CDR2 SVGAGI (reference sequence). The CDR3 coding sequence is TGTGCCAGCAGTTACGCGGGGCGAGATAGTGGCTACACCTTC. Translating gives CASSYAGRDSGYTF.

The genes are TRBV7-6 and TRBJ2-3, with 13 bases identical to TRBD2. Trimming at V came to 5 bases and at J to 1 base, leaving 3 bases not matched to a gene. The CDR3 is 16 amino acids. Germline CDR1 is SGHVS and CDR2 is FNYEAQ. CDR3 sequence: CASSPGLAGGTDTQYF. The DNA for the CDR3 is TGTGCCAGCAGCCCAGGACTAGCGGGAGGCACAGATACGCAGTATTTT.

This clone occurred a few times. This sequence joins TRBV9 and TRBJ2-1, with D tentatively TRBD1 (5 bases). The germline V gene encodes CDR1 SGDLS and CDR2 YYNGEE. This CDR3 has 12 amino acids. Trimming took 4 bases from V and 8 from J, leaving 10 bases between them. CDR3 bases: TGTGCCAGCAGCAAGCAGGGATATGAGCAGTTCTTC. It specifies CASSKQGYEQFF.

A few counts support this clone. The rearrangement uses TRBV2 and TRBJ2-3, with a weak D call TRBD1 (5 bases). The CDR3 has 16 residues. The germline V gene encodes CDR1 SNHLY and CDR2 FYNNEI. V was clipped by 5 bases and J by 2 bases, with 17 bases between them. The CDR3 DNA reads TGTGCCAGCAGTCATAGACGCGACAGCTTCACAGATACGCAGTATTTT. Translating it yields CASSHRRDSFTDTQYF. Supplemented by reference TRBV2 and TRBJ2-3, the full variable domain reads EPEVTQTPSHQVTQMGQEVILRCVPISNHLYFYWYRQILGQKVEFLVSFYNNEISEKSEIFDDQFSVERPDGSNFTLKIRSTKLEDSAMYFCASSHRRDSFTDTQYFGPGTRLTVL.